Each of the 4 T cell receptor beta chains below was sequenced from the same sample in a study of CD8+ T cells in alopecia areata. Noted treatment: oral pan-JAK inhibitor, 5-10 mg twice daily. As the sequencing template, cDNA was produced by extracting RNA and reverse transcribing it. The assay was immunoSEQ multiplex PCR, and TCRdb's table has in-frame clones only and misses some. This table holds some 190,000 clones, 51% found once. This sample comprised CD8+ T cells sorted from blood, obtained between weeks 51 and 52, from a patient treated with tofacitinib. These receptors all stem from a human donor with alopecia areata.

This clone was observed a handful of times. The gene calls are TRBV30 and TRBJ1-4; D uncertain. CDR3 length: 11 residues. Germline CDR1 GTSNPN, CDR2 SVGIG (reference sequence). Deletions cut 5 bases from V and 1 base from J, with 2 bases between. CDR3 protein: CAWGTNEKLFF. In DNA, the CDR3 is TGTGCCTGGGGAACTAATGAAAAACTGTTTTTT.

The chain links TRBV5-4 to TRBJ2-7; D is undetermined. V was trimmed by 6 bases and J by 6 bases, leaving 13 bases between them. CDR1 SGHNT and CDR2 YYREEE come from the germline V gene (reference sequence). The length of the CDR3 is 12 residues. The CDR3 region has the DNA TGTGCCAGCACCATACCCAGTGGCGAGCAGTACTTC. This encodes CASTIPSGEQYF.

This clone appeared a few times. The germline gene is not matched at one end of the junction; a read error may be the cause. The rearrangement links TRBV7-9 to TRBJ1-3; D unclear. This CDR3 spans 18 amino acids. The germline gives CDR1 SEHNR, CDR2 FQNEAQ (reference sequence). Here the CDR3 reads CASSIARMLNTAGNTIYF. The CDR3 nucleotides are TGTGCCAGCAGCATAGCGAGGATGTTGAACACCGCTGGAAACACCATATATTTT.

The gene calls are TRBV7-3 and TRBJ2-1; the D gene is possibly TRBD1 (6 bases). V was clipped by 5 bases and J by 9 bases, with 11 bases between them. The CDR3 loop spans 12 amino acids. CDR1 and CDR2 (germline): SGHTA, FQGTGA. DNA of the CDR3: TGTGCCAGCAGCCAACAGGGCGGTGAGCAGTTCTTC. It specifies CASSQQGGEQFF.